These 18 T cell receptor beta chains were all obtained from the same sample, sequenced in a study of shared clonotypes between healthy human individuals (dated by TCRdb to between 2020 and 2021). The library was generated by the immunoSEQ multiplex PCR assay. TCRdb retrieved this table from immuneACCESS and kept in-frame rearrangements only. Not all clones are present; in checked studies, unresolved V genes account for under half, and no reason is known for the remainder. In this sample the table shows hundreds of thousands of clones, about 80% of which occur a single time. The ten largest clones capture roughly 2% of the sample. Material for sequencing was memory CD4+ T cells sorted from blood. The cell subset or site label of this sample denotes: CD45RA-negative fraction. All receptors derive from a woman aged 30 to 39 in good health.

This chain joins TRBV5-1 and TRBJ2-7; D is possibly TRBD2 (5 bases). The germline V gene encodes CDR1 SGHRS and CDR2 YFSETQ. V lost 0 bases and J 0 bases, leaving 16 bases between the germline ends. This CDR3 spans 17 amino acids. Here the CDR3 DNA reads TGCGCCAGCAGCTTGGGGCCCTTCGCGGGCAGCTCCTACGAGCAGTACTTC. Translating it yields CASSLGPFAGSSYEQYF.

V gene TRBV10-2 combines with J gene TRBJ2-2; the match to TRBD2 covers 8 bases. This CDR3 is 16 amino acids long. The germline gives CDR1 WSHSY, CDR2 SAAADI. The V and J ends lost 6 bases and 8 bases, in that order; junction bases with no gene match: 14. The chain's CDR3 is CASRLSGSTVSGELFF. The CDR3 DNA reads as TGCGCCAGCAGATTGAGCGGGAGCACGGTGTCTGGGGAGCTGTTTTTT.

The chain has TRBV29-1 and TRBJ1-4, with D possibly TRBD1 on 5 matching bases. Germline values: CDR1 SQVTM, CDR2 ANQGSEA. Trimming took 6 bases from V and 7 from J, leaving 18 bases between them. The CDR3 extends over 14 amino acids. The CDR3 DNA sequence: TGCAGCGTAGCACCCGGGACTTTGGGTGAAAAACTGTTTTTT. It encodes CSVAPGTLGEKLFF. Complete variable domain (other parts from reference TRBV29-1 and TRBJ1-4): SAVISQKPSRDICQRGTSLTIQCQVDSQVTMMFWYRQQPGQSLTLIATANQGSEATYESGFVIDKFPISRPNLTFSTLTVSNMSPEDSSIYLCSVAPGTLGEKLFFGSGTQLSVL.

The chain couples TRBV7-8 to TRBJ1-5, with 10 bases fitting TRBD1. The CDR3 is 15 residues long. The V segment lost 5 bases and the J segment 5 bases; nucleotides outside the gene matches: 6. Germline V gene sequence: CDR1 SGHVS, CDR2 FQNEAQ. Here the CDR3 DNA reads TGTGCCAGCAGCCAGGGACAGGGGACTTATCAGCCCCAGCATTTT. Amino acids: CASSQGQGTYQPQHF.

The chain recombines TRBV5-1 with TRBJ1-2; D not certain. Trimming pared 4 bases from V and 2 bases from J, leaving 9 bases between. The germline V gene encodes CDR1 SGHRS and CDR2 YFSETQ. The CDR3 is 13 residues long. CDR3 nucleotide sequence: TGCGCCAGCAGCCGGACCTTAAACTATGGCTACACCTTC. Translation gives CASSRTLNYGYTF. Full variable domain (rest looked up from reference TRBV5-1 and TRBJ1-2): KAGVTQTPRYLIKTRGQQVTLSCSPISGHRSVSWYQQTPGQGLQFLFEYFSETQRNKGNFPGRFSGRQFSNSRSEMNVSTLELGDSALYLCASSRTLNYGYTFGSGTRLTVV.

The chain employs TRBV5-6 and TRBJ2-2, with D tentatively TRBD2 (5 bases). Trimming took off 3 bases at V and 6 bases at J, with 9 bases between the two ends. The CDR3 sequence is 13 residues long. Germline CDR1 SGHDT, CDR2 YYEEEE. The CDR3 spells CASSSDLAGELFF. For the CDR3, the DNA is TGTGCCAGCAGCTCGGACTTGGCCGGGGAGCTGTTTTTT.

This sequence joins TRBV25-1 and TRBJ1-2, with D possibly matching TRBD1 (5 bases). The V and J ends lost 4 bases and 4 bases respectively, with 16 bases between them. Germline CDR1 and CDR2: MGHDK and SYGVNS. The CDR3 totals 15 residues. CDR3: CASSGVRDGGYGYTF. The CDR3 nucleotides read TGTGCCAGCAGTGGAGTCCGGGACGGCGGCTATGGCTACACCTTC.

This clone appeared a few times. The gene calls are TRBV6-1 and TRBJ1-5; TRBD1 is a possible D gene (5 bases). Germline values: CDR1 MNHNS, CDR2 SASEGT. V gave up 0 bases and J gave up 4 bases, with 10 bases separating them. The CDR3 extends over 15 amino acids. CDR3 DNA sequence: TGTGCCAGCAGTGAAGCGTTGGCAGGGAATCAGCCCCAGCATTTT. The encoded protein is CASSEALAGNQPQHF.

Details on this clone: The sample holds other DNA sequences that translate to the same CDR3. J is TRBJ2-7 and V is TRBV5-1; unclear D gene. Per the germline V gene, CDR1 is SGHRS and CDR2 is YFSETQ. V lost 0 bases to trimming and J lost 0 bases, with 13 bases between them. The CDR3 has 16 amino acids. CDR3 nucleotides: TGCGCCAGCAGCTTGGGTTTTGGTTACAGCTCCTACGAGCAGTACTTC. This gives the protein CASSLGFGYSSYEQYF.

The chain recombines TRBV5-4 with TRBJ2-7; D might be TRBD1 or TRBD2, each matching 6 bases. The CDR3 is made up of 17 amino acids. V shed 4 bases and J shed 0 bases, with 20 bases lying between them. The germline V gene has CDR1 SGHNT and CDR2 YYREEE (reference sequence). CDR3 loop: CASSRGGRARSSYEQYF. The CDR3 region has the DNA TGTGCCAGCAGCCGTGGGGGGCGAGCCAGGAGCTCCTACGAGCAGTACTTC. Full variable domain (missing parts from reference TRBV5-4 and TRBJ2-7): ETGVTQSPTHLIKTRGQQVTLRCSSQSGHNTVSWYQQALGQGPQFIFQYYREEENGRGNFPPRFSGLQFPNYSSELNVNALELDDSALYLCASSRGGRARSSYEQYFGPGTRLTVT.

The V gene is TRBV7-8, the J gene TRBJ2-1; possibly TRBD2 for D (6 bases). V was clipped by 5 bases and J by 2 bases, with 13 bases between them. The germline gives CDR1 SGHVS, CDR2 FQNEAQ. The CDR3 runs to 15 residues. CDR3 sequence (DNA): TGTGCCAGCAGCCTAAAGCGGGCGGCCTACAATGAGCAGTTCTTC. It encodes CASSLKRAAYNEQFF. The whole variable domain, remainder taken from reference TRBV7-8 and TRBJ2-1, is GAGVSQSPRYKVAKRGQDVALRCDPISGHVSLFWYQQALGQGPEFLTYFQNEAQLDKSGLPSDRFFAERPEGSVSTLKIQRTQQEDSAVYLCASSLKRAAYNEQFFGPGTRLTVL.

The chain couples TRBV27 to TRBJ2-7, with TRBD1 identical over 8 bases. The junction had 6 bases not matched to a gene; V was cut back by 8 bases and J by 0 bases. The germline V gene encodes CDR1 MNHEY and CDR2 SMNVEV (reference sequence). This CDR3 contains 14 residues. In DNA form, the CDR3 reads TGTGCCAGCGCCGGGACAGGCCGCTCCTACGAGCAGTACTTC. Its translation is CASAGTGRSYEQYF.

This sequence joins TRBV5-1 and TRBJ2-5; 8 nucleotides agree with TRBD1. Germline CDR1 and CDR2: SGHRS and YFSETQ. V shed 2 bases, J shed 4 bases, and the junction held 10 bases outside the gene matches. This CDR3 has 16 residues. Here the CDR3 reads CASSLALGQGGETQYF. CDR3 in DNA: TGCGCCAGCAGCTTAGCACTTGGACAGGGTGGAGAGACCCAGTACTTC.

The chain couples TRBV18 to TRBJ2-4, with a possible D match to TRBD2 (7 bases). Trimming removed 5 bases at V and 5 bases at J, with 19 bases between. Germline V CDR1 and CDR2: KGHSH, LQKENI. The CDR3 spans 16 residues. The CDR3 region has the DNA TGTGCCAGCTCATCCCGAGGCGGGGGCCATGAAAACATTCAGTACTTC. Protein: CASSSRGGGHENIQYF.

Details on this clone: This specimen includes other DNA sequences encoding the same CDR3. The chain uses TRBV19 and TRBJ2-3, with D perhaps matching TRBD1 (6 bases). This CDR3 is 13 amino acids long. The V and J ends lost 4 bases and 3 bases respectively, with 8 bases between them. Germline V gene lookup returns CDR1 LNHDA and CDR2 SQIVND (reference sequence). CDR3 amino acids: CASSTGVTDTQYF. The DNA for the CDR3 is TGTGCCAGTAGTACAGGGGTGACAGATACGCAGTATTTT.

The chain links TRBV5-6 to TRBJ1-2; no clear D. V was trimmed by 2 bases and J by 8 bases, leaving 13 bases between them. The CDR3 loop spans 13 amino acids. CDR1 SGHDT and CDR2 YYEEEE come from the germline V gene. CDR3 sequence: CASSFQTPAGYTF. As DNA, the CDR3 is TGTGCCAGCAGCTTTCAGACCCCGGCGGGCTACACCTTC. Looking up the rest from reference TRBV5-6 and TRBJ1-2 gives the full variable domain: DAGVTQSPTHLIKTRGQQVTLRCSPKSGHDTVSWYQQALGQGPQFIFQYYEEEERQRGNFPDRFSGHQFPNYSSELNVNALLLGDSALYLCASSFQTPAGYTFGSGTRLTVV.

V usage is TRBV2 and J usage is TRBJ2-2, with 12 positions matching TRBD1. V lost 10 bases to trimming and J lost 6 bases; unmatched junction nucleotides: 9. CDR1 and CDR2 from the germline V gene are SNHLY and FYNNEI. The CDR3 is 15 amino acids. The CDR3 DNA reads as TGTGCCACACAGCAGGGGACAGGGGGCTCCGGGGAGCTGTTTTTT. Translation gives CATQQGTGGSGELFF.

The chain couples TRBV27 to TRBJ1-2, with D perhaps matching TRBD1 (6 bases). V was shortened by 6 bases and J by 0 bases, with 14 bases between the two germline ends. This CDR3 contains 15 residues. Germline V gene lookup returns CDR1 MNHEY and CDR2 SMNVEV (reference sequence). The CDR3 region has the DNA TGTGCCAGCAGACGGGACACCCCTACTAACTATGGCTACACCTTC. Encoded protein: CASRRDTPTNYGYTF.